This TCR beta chain was found in a study of cytomegalovirus exposure and HLA in healthy donors. The study's findings and limits: In a later analysis, about 17,000 TCR beta sequences were associated with HLA alleles at 0.05 false discovery rate.

Notes on this clone: Antigen unknown.

In the PCR, 60 Vbeta and 13 Jbeta primers were used. Repertoires were generated with immunoSEQ multiplex PCR, while TCRdb's copy carries only in-frame clones and drops some. The sample lists 200,000 to 250,000 clones, 80% to 85% seen once, with around 8.6% in the top ten. The CDR3 sequence is 13 residues long. The germline V gene has CDR1 WSHSY and CDR2 SAAADI. Trimming removed 2 bases at V and 6 bases at J, with 10 bases between. The TCR sequence derives from a woman aged 55-75 years in good health and CMV-seropositive. The sample was PBMCs. The chain couples TRBV10-2 to TRBJ1-2, with D maybe TRBD1 (5 bases). CDR3 amino acids: CASSERTGDGYTF. CDR3 coding DNA: TGCGCCAGCAGTGAGAGAACAGGCGATGGCTACACCTTC.